This T cell receptor (beta chain) was recorded in a study of cytomegalovirus exposure and HLA in healthy donors (dated 2017 in TCRdb). As for the study more broadly: In an earlier analysis of approximately 500 of the donors, 250 to 300 Gb of sequence data and approximately 100 million unique TCR beta sequences from about 190 million T cells were reported. Approximately 300 gigabases of sequencing data and around 87 million unique TCR sequences were included in an early release covering roughly 700 HLA-typed donors. Among the roughly 390 genotyped donors, around 79% belonged to the genetic ancestry cluster associated with self-reported Caucasian donors. The aim of the study was to test whether cataloging public T cell receptors could identify signatures of past pathogen exposure. The T cell repertoires of around 670 subjects were profiled by immunosequencing and related to cytomegalovirus serostatus. Besides the first cohort of some 670 subjects, a separate validation cohort made up of 120 or so different subjects was used. To predict cytomegalovirus infection status, the study combined high-throughput TCR immunosequencing, statistical association of individual TCRs with disease status, and machine learning. A later analysis re-examined previously published TCR beta repertoires from more than 650 donors and added high-resolution HLA genotyping to investigate patterns of TCR occurrence. Rather than using new phenotypic data, the later analysis identified candidate immune exposures from TCR beta sequences and from how often those sequences occurred across donors. An earlier analysis of 587 of the donors used high-throughput TCR beta sequencing to judge whether each TCR beta V gene segment behaved as functional or pseudogenic. Donor age, sex, ethnicity and CMV serostatus were compiled alongside the repertoire data. A later genetic analysis took genome-wide SNP genotypes for about 55% of the roughly 670 donors and used that subset as a discovery cohort. All discovery cohort repertoires had been generated on a single sequencing platform. Class I and class II HLA loci were covered by the typing at four-digit resolution. Typing coverage differed by locus: A, B, C, DRB1 and DQB1 were typed in about 620-630 donors, DQA1 in about 500, DPA1 in 600 to 610, and DPB1 in roughly 450. Because of strong linkage in the cohort, 4 to 6 DR-DQ haplotypes were treated as single units for association and clustering. Across 398 genotyped donors of the cohort, an average of about 250,000 unique TCR beta nucleotide sequences per donor were sequenced, and 15% to 20% of those sequences were non-productive.

The CDR3 covers 14 residues, taking in both the cysteine and the phenylalanine. Of the read, only the CDR3 DNA is kept; its 42 bases are in frame from base 1. For CDR1 and CDR2, the germline V gene lists SGHAT and FQNNGV. Clipping removes 3 bases from V and 4 bases from J, with 4 as the unmatched junction base count. As to this clone: The antigen it recognizes is unknown.

Receptors were amplified or captured by the immunoSEQ multiplex PCR assay. The multiplex PCR relied on a mix of 60 forward primers for TCR Vbeta segments and 13 reverse primers for TCR Jbeta segments. A multiplex PCR assay on genomic DNA amplified the CDR3 region of rearranged TCR beta genes. The Illumina HiSeq System was used to sequence the amplified TCR beta libraries as 87-base-pair reads. The authors processed their data as follows. A later analysis tallied some 79 million unique TCR beta chains across the 550 to 850 repertoires, and some 12 million of those chains were shared by two or more donors. To remove PCR and sequencing errors, raw reads were error-corrected and collapsed into unique sequences using a nearest-neighbor algorithm that merged closely related sequences. V, D and J gene segments were assigned by aligning CDR3 sequences to IMGT reference sequences. Each retained sequence needed at least a six-nucleotide match to both a V gene segment and a J gene segment. Rearrangements were classified as productive when the CDR3 lacked stop codons and remained in frame with V and J, and all other rearrangements were classified as non-productive. Following IMGT convention, CDR3 was defined as the stretch from the second conserved V-encoded cysteine to the conserved J-encoded phenylalanine. The earlier analysis of about 570 of the donors excluded any sequence lacking an unambiguous match to a single V gene segment. An earlier analysis of a few hundred of the donors classified V segments as functional when productive rearrangements were above 56.7% and as segregating when the standard deviation between donors was above 5%. A statistical classification framework was built for diagnosing cytomegalovirus status from the catalog of TCR beta chain sequences. In a later analysis, TCR nucleotide sequences were compared against IMGT/GENE-DB human TR gene sequences so that V and J genes could be assigned. In a later analysis, CDR3 sequences and most-parsimonious VDJ recombination scenarios were assigned using the TCRdist pipeline. In a later analysis, every TCR beta chain was defined by the combination of its CDR3 amino acid sequence and its V-gene family, and reads without a unique V-gene family were dropped. A later analysis removed over 500 highly shared, low-generation-probability nucleotide sequences to deal with suspected cross-contamination and a sequencing artifact. For each public chain, a later analysis derived a clonal expansion index from normalized ranks of inferred template counts within each repertoire. Generation probabilities in a later analysis came from a VDJ recombination model fitted to out-of-frame rearrangements, and those results were checked against IGoR. In a later analysis, hypergeometric tests were used to score TCR-TCR, TCR-HLA and TCR-CMV co-occurrence, with a repertoire-size bias correction applied to TCR pairs. A later analysis estimated false discovery rates by permuting HLA or CMV assignments 20 times. In a later analysis, co-occurring TCRs were grouped using DBSCAN, with TCRdist sequence similarity added in when clustering inside HLA-allele-positive subsets. Repertoires with fewer than 30,000 or more than 120,000 public chains were left out of co-occurrence clustering, as were four to six repertoires with anomalous nucleotide sharing. The clones in this table, taken by TCRdb from immuneACCESS, are in-frame only. Not every clone is retained; where verified, under half of the shortfall comes from an unresolved V gene, and the cause of the rest is unknown. V and J calls and clone size follow that table, whereas D and trimming were derived from the DNA. The sample's clone listing holds about 170,000 clones. The top ten clones comprise 0.79% of the sample.

The paper as a whole reports these results and caveats: Compared with equally common non-associated chains, HLA-associated TCR beta chains in a later analysis were more clonally expanded and had lower generation probabilities. Several of the top co-occurrence clusters appeared to be linked to parvovirus B19, influenza, CMV and Epstein-Barr virus, according to a later analysis. A cluster of highly shared sequence variants was judged likely to represent a technical artifact of the sequencing pipeline. The authors suggested that the approach could potentially be generalized to other disease states and immunological phenotypes. According to a later genetic analysis, donors in an Asian-associated ancestry cluster had fewer N-insertions in productive TCRs than the roughly 670-donor mean. Correlated functional status among segregating V segments might be attributable to linkage disequilibrium, but an unknown experimental factor could not be ruled out. A total of 150 or so TCR beta chains were listed by the study as associated with cytomegalovirus. At a false discovery rate of 0.05, a later analysis linked 15,000 to 20,000 TCR beta sequences to specific HLA alleles. In this cohort, only TCR beta chains were sequenced, and detectable features were limited by the absence of alpha or paired-chain data. The classifier was reported to diagnose cytomegalovirus status with high specificity and sensitivity in both the original cohort and the validation cohort. The only immune exposure information available for the cohort was CMV serostatus. A later analysis found that TCR association rates varied across HLA loci, with DRB1 alleles showing the most associated TCRs and HLA-C alleles the fewest. A further reported finding was that TCR beta sequences accurately predicted the HLA-A and HLA-B alleles for most subjects in the first cohort. In a later analysis, most CMV-associated TCR beta chains were found to appear HLA-restricted, with HLA associations seemingly driven largely by CMV exposure. Roughly uniform sequencing depth across donors was assumed in presence/absence analyses, although this assumption may not hold. HLA typing was unavailable for some donors at each locus, so association tests used only the typed subset. In vitro tests confirmed that three of the cytomegalovirus-associated TCR beta chains recognize cytomegalovirus antigens. In a later genetic analysis, a missense DCLRE1C variant was associated with V-gene and J-gene trimming of TCR beta chains, and the association was replicated in an independent cohort. Most TCR sequences were seen in very few donors, while some public TCRs were found in many individuals. Strong co-occurrence of HLA alleles, especially DR and DQ, made assigning TCR associations to individual alleles difficult. In an earlier analysis of roughly 500 of the donors, most TCR beta V segments appeared in productive rearrangements about 87% or about 30% of the time, broadly matching IMGT annotations. Some IMGT-functional V segments, including TRBV6-2 and TRBV6-3, could not be told apart with the 87-base-pair reads, so those segments were excluded. Some 15 rarely observed V segments, including chromosome 9 orphons, were excluded from the earlier analysis of almost 600 of the donors because counts were too low.

The cohort was made up of 650 to 700 healthy bone marrow donors. At the time of sampling, all cohort members were nominally healthy, though unrecorded immune exposures were likely present. The donor tested CMV seropositive, placing the donor among the 290 or so seropositive members of the cohort. A peripheral blood sample was collected from each donor, and TCR beta sequencing was performed on peripheral blood mononuclear cells. Genomic DNA extraction from the blood cell samples was performed with the Qiagen DNeasy Blood Extraction Kit. This sequence was found in a woman younger than 30 in good health and CMV-seropositive. The sample was PBMCs. This chain is built from TRBV11-2 and TRBJ2-7, with 9 middle bases fitting TRBD2. The DNA sequence is TGTGCCAGCAGCTTTATAGCGGGAGCATACGAGCAGTACTTC. This gives the protein CASSFIAGAYEQYF.